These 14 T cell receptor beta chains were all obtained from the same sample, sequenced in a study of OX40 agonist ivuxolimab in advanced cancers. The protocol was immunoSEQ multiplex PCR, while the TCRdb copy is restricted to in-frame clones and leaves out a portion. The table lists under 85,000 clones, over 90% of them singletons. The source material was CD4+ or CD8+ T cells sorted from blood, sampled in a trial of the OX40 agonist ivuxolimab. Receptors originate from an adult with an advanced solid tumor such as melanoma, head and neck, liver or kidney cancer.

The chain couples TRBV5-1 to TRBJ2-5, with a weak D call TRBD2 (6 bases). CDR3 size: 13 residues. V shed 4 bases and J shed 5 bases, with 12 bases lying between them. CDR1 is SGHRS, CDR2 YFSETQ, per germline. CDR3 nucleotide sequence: TGCGCCAGCAGCCCACCTGGGAGGGAGACCCAGTACTTC. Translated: CASSPPGRETQYF.

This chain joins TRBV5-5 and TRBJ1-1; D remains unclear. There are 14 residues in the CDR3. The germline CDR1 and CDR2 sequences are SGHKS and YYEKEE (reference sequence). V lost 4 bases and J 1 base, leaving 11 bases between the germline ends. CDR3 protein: CASSLGWGNTEAFF. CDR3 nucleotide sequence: TGTGCCAGCAGCCTGGGATGGGGGAACACTGAAGCTTTCTTT. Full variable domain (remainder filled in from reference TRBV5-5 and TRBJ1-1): DAGVTQSPTHLIKTRGQQVTLRCSPISGHKSVSWYQQVLGQGPQFIFQYYEKEERGRGNFPDRFSARQFPNYSSELNVNALLLGDSALYLCASSLGWGNTEAFFGQGTRLTVV.

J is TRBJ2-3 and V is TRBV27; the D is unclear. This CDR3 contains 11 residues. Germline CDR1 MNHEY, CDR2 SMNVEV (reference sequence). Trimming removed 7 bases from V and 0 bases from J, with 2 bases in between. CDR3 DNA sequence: TGTGCCAGCACTAGCACAGATACGCAGTATTTT. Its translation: CASTSTDTQYF.

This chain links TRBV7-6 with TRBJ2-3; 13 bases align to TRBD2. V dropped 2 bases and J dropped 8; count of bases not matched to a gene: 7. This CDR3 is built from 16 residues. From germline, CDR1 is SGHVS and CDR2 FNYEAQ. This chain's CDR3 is CASSLKSRLAGGTQYF. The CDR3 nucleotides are TGTGCCAGCAGCTTAAAATCGAGACTAGCGGGGGGTACGCAGTATTTT.

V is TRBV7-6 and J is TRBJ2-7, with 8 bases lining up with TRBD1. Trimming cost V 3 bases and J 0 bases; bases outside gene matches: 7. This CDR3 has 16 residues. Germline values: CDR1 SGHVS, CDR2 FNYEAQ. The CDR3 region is CASSFGQGYNSYEQYF. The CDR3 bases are TGTGCCAGCAGCTTCGGACAGGGCTACAACTCCTACGAGCAGTACTTC.

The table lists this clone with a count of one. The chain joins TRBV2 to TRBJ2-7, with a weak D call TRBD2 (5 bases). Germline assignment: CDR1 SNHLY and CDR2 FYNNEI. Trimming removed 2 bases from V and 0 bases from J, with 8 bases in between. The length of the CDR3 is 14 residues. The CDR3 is CASSESGSSYEQYF. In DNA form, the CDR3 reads TGTGCCAGCAGTGAATCGGGGAGCTCCTACGAGCAGTACTTC.

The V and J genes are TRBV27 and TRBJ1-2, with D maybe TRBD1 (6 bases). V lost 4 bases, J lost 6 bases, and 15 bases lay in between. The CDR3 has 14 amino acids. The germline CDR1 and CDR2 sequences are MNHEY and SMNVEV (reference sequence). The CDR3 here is CASSSDRSSHGYTF. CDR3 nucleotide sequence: TGTGCCAGCAGTTCAGACAGGAGCTCACATGGCTACACCTTC.

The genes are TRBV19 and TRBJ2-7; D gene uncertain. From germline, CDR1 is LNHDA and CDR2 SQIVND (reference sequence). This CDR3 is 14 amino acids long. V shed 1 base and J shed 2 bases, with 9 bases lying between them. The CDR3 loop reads CASSIGAVAYEQYF. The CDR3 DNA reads TGTGCCAGTAGTATAGGGGCCGTAGCCTACGAGCAGTACTTC.

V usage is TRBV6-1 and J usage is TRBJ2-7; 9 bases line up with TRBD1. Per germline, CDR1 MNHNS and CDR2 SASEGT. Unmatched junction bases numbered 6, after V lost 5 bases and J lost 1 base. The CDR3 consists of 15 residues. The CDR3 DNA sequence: TGTGCCAGCAGTCCCGGGACAGGGACTTCCTACGAGCAGTACTTC. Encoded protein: CASSPGTGTSYEQYF.

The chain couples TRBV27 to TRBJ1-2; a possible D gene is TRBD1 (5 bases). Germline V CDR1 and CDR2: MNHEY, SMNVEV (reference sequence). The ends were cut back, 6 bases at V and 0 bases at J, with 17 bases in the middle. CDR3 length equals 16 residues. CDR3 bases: TGTGCCAGCAGCTCCGGACACGACGCTGCTAACTATGGCTACACCTTC. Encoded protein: CASSSGHDAANYGYTF.

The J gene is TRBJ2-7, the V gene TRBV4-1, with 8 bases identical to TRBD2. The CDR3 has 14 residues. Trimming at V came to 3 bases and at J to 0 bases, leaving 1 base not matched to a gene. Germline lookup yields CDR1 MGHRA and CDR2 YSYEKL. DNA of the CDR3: TGCGCCAGCAGCCACAGCGGGAGCTCCTACGAGCAGTACTTC. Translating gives CASSHSGSSYEQYF.

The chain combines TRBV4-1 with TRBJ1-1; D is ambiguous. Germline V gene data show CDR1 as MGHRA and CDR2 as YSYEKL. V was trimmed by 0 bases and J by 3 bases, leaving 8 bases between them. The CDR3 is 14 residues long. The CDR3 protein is CASSQDWAHTEAFF. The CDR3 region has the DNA TGCGCCAGCAGCCAAGACTGGGCTCACACTGAAGCTTTCTTT.

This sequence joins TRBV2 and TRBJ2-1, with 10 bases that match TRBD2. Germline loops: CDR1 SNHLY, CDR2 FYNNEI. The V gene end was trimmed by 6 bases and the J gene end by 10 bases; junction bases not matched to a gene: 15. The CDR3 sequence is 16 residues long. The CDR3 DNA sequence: TGTGCCAGCAGGGAAACTATTATAGCGGGGGGACGGGAGCAGTTCTTC. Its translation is CASRETIIAGGREQFF.

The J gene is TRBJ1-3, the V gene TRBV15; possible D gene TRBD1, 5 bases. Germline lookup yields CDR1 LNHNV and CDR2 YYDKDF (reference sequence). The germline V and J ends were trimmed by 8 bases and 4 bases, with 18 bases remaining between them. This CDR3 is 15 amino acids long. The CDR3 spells CATGRDQAEGNTIYF. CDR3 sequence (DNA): TGTGCCACCGGACGGGACCAGGCTGAAGGAAACACCATATATTTT.